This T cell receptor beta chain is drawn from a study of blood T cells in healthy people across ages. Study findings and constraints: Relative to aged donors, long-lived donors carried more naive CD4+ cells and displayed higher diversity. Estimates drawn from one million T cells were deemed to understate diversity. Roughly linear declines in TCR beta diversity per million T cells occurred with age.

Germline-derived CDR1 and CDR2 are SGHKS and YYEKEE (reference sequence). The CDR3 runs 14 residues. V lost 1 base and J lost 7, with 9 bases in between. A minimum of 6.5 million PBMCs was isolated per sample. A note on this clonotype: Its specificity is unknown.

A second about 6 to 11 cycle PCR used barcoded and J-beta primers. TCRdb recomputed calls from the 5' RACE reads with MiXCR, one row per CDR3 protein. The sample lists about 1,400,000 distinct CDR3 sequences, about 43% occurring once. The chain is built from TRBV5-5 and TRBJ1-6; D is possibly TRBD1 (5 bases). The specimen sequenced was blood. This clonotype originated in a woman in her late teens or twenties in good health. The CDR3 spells CASSLQGTNSPLHF. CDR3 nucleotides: TGTGCCAGCAGCTTGCAGGGAACAAATTCACCCCTCCACTTT.